The next 22 T cell receptor beta chains were all read from a single sample in a study of blood T cell repertoires in COVID-19. Using immunoSEQ multiplex PCR, the repertoire was profiled, and TCRdb retains in-frame clones only, with some absent. The profile shows 65,000 to 85,000 clones, around 80% of them singletons. The sequenced sample consisted of peripheral blood. The receptors come from a woman aged 55-70 years with acute or convalescent COVID-19.

The rearrangement joins TRBV30 to TRBJ2-6; 10 nucleotides line up with TRBD2. Trimming took 0 bases from V and 1 from J; bases not matched to a gene: 9. Germline V gives CDR1 GTSNPN, CDR2 SVGIG (reference sequence). CDR3 length equals 19 residues. CDR3 sequence: CAWSVRSSGGTSGANVLTF. The CDR3 DNA is TGTGCCTGGAGTGTACGAAGTAGCGGGGGGACATCTGGGGCCAACGTCCTGACTTTC.

The chain couples TRBV6-2 or TRBV6-3 to TRBJ1-1; no clear D gene. With 2 bases removed from V and 3 bases from J, the gap between germline ends came to 4 bases. This CDR3 is built from 12 residues. Germline CDR1 reads MNHEY; CDR2 reads SVGEGT. The CDR3 coding sequence is TGTGCCAGCAGTTACCGGGACACTGAAGCTTTCTTT. This translates into CASSYRDTEAFF.

The chain is built from TRBV3-1 (or the pseudogene TRBV3-2) and TRBJ1-1; a possible D gene is TRBD1 (6 bases). Germline V CDR1 and CDR2: LGHDT, YNNKEL (reference sequence). CDR3 length: 13 residues. V was cut by 4 bases and J by 4 bases, with 10 bases left in between. This CDR3 reads CASSLTQGTEAFF. Here the CDR3 DNA reads TGTGCCAGCAGCCTAACACAGGGCACTGAAGCTTTCTTT.

This clone was detected a few times. The V call is TRBV19, the J call TRBJ2-5, with D perhaps matching TRBD2 (5 bases). This CDR3 has 13 amino acids. Trimming left V 3 bases short and J 4 bases short, with 9 bases between. The germline V gene encodes CDR1 LNHDA and CDR2 SQIVND (reference sequence). CDR3 protein: CASSIVTRETQYF. The CDR3, as DNA: TGTGCCAGTAGTATTGTTACTAGAGAGACCCAGTACTTC.

This clone was counted a single time. The chain is built from TRBV19 and TRBJ2-5; D possibly corresponds to TRBD1 (6 bases). Germline V gives CDR1 LNHDA, CDR2 SQIVND (reference sequence). V was pared by 6 bases and J by 4 bases, with 15 bases between. The CDR3 length is 14 residues. Here the CDR3 reads CASSSGHGLETQYF. The DNA for the CDR3 is TGTGCCAGTAGCTCGGGACACGGACTAGAGACCCAGTACTTC.

The chain combines TRBV7-9 with TRBJ1-1; a weak D match, TRBD1 (6 bases). The CDR3 has 17 residues. Germline V lookup: CDR1 SEHNR, CDR2 FQNEAQ (reference sequence). V dropped 5 bases and J dropped 1 base, with 20 bases sitting between them. The CDR3 spells CASSQPTGREGNTEAFF. In DNA form, the CDR3 reads TGTGCCAGCAGCCAACCTACAGGGAGGGAAGGGAACACTGAAGCTTTCTTT.

The chain combines TRBV4-1 with TRBJ1-2, with TRBD1 matching over 7 bases. Trimming removed 2 bases from V and 3 bases from J; junction bases left unmatched: 3. CDR1 is MGHRA and CDR2 is YSYEKL in the germline V gene. This CDR3 has 14 residues. The CDR3 region has the DNA TGCGCCAGCAGCCAAACAGGGGACCACTATGGCTACACCTTC. Translated: CASSQTGDHYGYTF.

V gene TRBV10-3 combines with J gene TRBJ1-1, with TRBD1 identical over 7 bases. V trimming: 11 bases; J trimming: 4 bases; junction bases outside the gene matches: 7. From germline, CDR1 is ENHRY and CDR2 SYGVKD. CDR3 length: 12 amino acids. CDR3 coding DNA: TGTGCCGTTGGACAGGAAGGCACTGAAGCTTTCTTT. This encodes CAVGQEGTEAFF.

This chain joins TRBV7-2 and TRBJ1-5; 7 positions match TRBD1. Germline V gene sequence: CDR1 SGHTA, CDR2 FQGNSA. There are 15 residues in the CDR3. The J segment lost 7 bases and the V segment lost 3 bases, leaving 9 bases of the junction unmatched. The CDR3, as DNA: TGTGCCAGCAGCTTCTCACAGGGGTTGGGACAGCCCCAGCATTTT. Translated: CASSFSQGLGQPQHF.

V and J are TRBV7-2 and TRBJ2-2, with 10 bases matching TRBD1. This CDR3 region has 16 residues. Germline CDR1 is SGHTA and CDR2 is FQGNSA. Germline trimming cut 5 bases from V and 5 bases from J; bases unmatched to any gene: 8. The chain's CDR3 is CASSARQGARTGELFF. CDR3 sequence (DNA): TGTGCCAGCAGCGCCCGACAGGGGGCGAGGACCGGGGAGCTGTTTTTT.

This chain connects TRBV4-1 to TRBJ1-6; 9 bases align to TRBD1. In germline, CDR1 is MGHRA, CDR2 YSYEKL. The ends lost 4 bases at V and 7 bases at J; junction bases unmatched: 5. This CDR3 has 15 residues. CDR3 sequence: CASSRQGDQNSPLHF. CDR3 nucleotide sequence: TGCGCCAGCAGCCGACAGGGGGATCAAAATTCACCCCTCCACTTT.

The rearrangement uses TRBV2 and TRBJ2-3; maybe TRBD1 (5 bases). The CDR3 loop spans 14 amino acids. The V gene lost 1 base and the J gene lost 0 bases, with 5 bases spanning the gap. Germline CDR1 reads SNHLY; CDR2 reads FYNNEI. CDR3 region: CASSEGQSTDTQYF. Written as DNA, the CDR3 is TGTGCCAGCAGTGAAGGACAGAGCACAGATACGCAGTATTTT.

CDR3 in DNA: TGTGCCAGCAGCTTAGGGGGACAGGCCTCCCTCGGAGCTTTCTTT. Translating it yields CASSLGGQASLGAFF. The rearrangement uses TRBV7-2 and TRBJ1-1; 8 nucleotides match TRBD1. The CDR3 covers 15 residues. V was clipped by 1 base and J by 10 bases; unmatched bases: 11. Per the germline V gene, CDR1 is SGHTA and CDR2 is FQGNSA.

The chain links TRBV4-3 to TRBJ1-6, with a weak D call TRBD1 (6 bases). This CDR3 spans 16 amino acids. Germline CDR1 and CDR2: LGHNA and YSLEER. Trimming removed 1 base at V and 5 bases at J, with 12 bases between. The CDR3 spells CASSQVRGADNSPLHF. CDR3 bases: TGCGCCAGCAGCCAAGTCAGGGGCGCCGATAATTCACCCCTCCACTTT.

The rearrangement links TRBV27 to TRBJ2-5; TRBD1 agrees at 8 bases. This CDR3 comprises 15 residues. The V and J ends lost 5 bases and 5 bases, in that order; junction bases with no gene match: 10. Germline values: CDR1 MNHEY, CDR2 SMNVEV (reference sequence). The CDR3 loop reads CASSARQGMGETQYF. For the CDR3, the DNA is TGTGCCAGCAGTGCCCGACAGGGGATGGGGGAGACCCAGTACTTC.

The CDR3 sequence is CATSDNRGQDGYTF. CDR3 DNA: TGTGCCACCAGTGATAACAGGGGGCAAGATGGCTACACCTTC. J is TRBJ1-2 and V is TRBV24-1; 9 nucleotides align to TRBD1. Trimming at V came to 3 bases and at J to 6 bases, leaving 4 bases not matched to a gene. The CDR3 totals 14 residues. Germline assignment: CDR1 KGHDR and CDR2 SFDVKD.

The chain employs TRBV4-2 and TRBJ1-6; D not resolved. V dropped 4 bases and J dropped 1 base, with 8 bases sitting between them. This CDR3 is 15 amino acids long. Germline lookup yields CDR1 LGHNA and CDR2 YNFKEQ. CDR3 DNA sequence: TGTGCCAGCAGCCGCGGGTCTTCCTATAATTCACCCCTCCACTTT. Protein sequence: CASSRGSSYNSPLHF.

This clone was recorded only once. CDR3 in amino acids: CASSDRVASYNEQFF. In DNA form, the CDR3 reads TGCGCCAGCAGTGATCGAGTAGCCTCCTACAATGAGCAGTTCTTC. This sequence joins TRBV10-1 and TRBJ2-1; D gene uncertain. Germline V CDR1 and CDR2: WNHNN, SYGVQD (reference sequence). There are 15 residues in the CDR3. V lost 3 bases, J lost 0 bases, and 9 bases lay in between.

In its sample, this clone was seen a few times. The chain carries TRBV7-2 and TRBJ2-3, with 9 bases lining up with TRBD2. CDR3 length: 16 amino acids. Germline CDR1 is SGHTA and CDR2 is FQGNSA. The ends lost 1 base at V and 1 base at J; junction bases unmatched: 3. CDR3 nucleotides: TGTGCCAGCAGCTTAGAGCGGGGGGTTCGCACAGATACGCAGTATTTT. Its translation: CASSLERGVRTDTQYF.

J is TRBJ1-1 and V is TRBV25-1, with 10 nucleotides matching TRBD1. With V trimmed by 3 bases and J by 7 bases, 8 bases remained unmatched. Germline V gene data show CDR1 as MGHDK and CDR2 as SYGVNS. The CDR3 length is 15 residues. CDR3 sequence (DNA): TGTGCCAGCAGTGATACCGGGACAGGGGTGAATGAAGCTTTCTTT. Translated: CASSDTGTGVNEAFF.

V and J are TRBV24-1 and TRBJ2-2, with a possible D match to TRBD1 (5 bases). Trimming took off 4 bases at V and 3 bases at J, with 8 bases between the two ends. The CDR3 runs 14 residues. The germline V gene encodes CDR1 KGHDR and CDR2 SFDVKD. CDR3 amino acids: CATSESGYTGELFF. The CDR3 DNA reads TGTGCCACCAGTGAGTCAGGGTACACCGGGGAGCTGTTTTTT.

The J gene is TRBJ2-5, the V gene TRBV5-1; a possible D gene is TRBD1 (7 bases). V lost 0 bases to trimming and J lost 1 base, with 16 bases between them. CDR3 length equals 17 residues. The germline V gene has CDR1 SGHRS and CDR2 YFSETQ. The CDR3 sequence: CASSLGGGGDGQETQYF. CDR3 DNA: TGCGCCAGCAGCTTGGGAGGAGGGGGCGATGGCCAAGAGACCCAGTACTTC.